This passage covers 11 T cell receptor beta chains from one sample sequenced in a study of neurological immune-mediated disorders. TCRdb re-called the 5' RACE reads with MiXCR, one entry per CDR3 protein. The top ten clones hold under 2% of a sample with tens of thousands of distinct CDR3 sequences, 10% of them seen once. Source material: PBMCs. All receptors derive from a man aged 40-50 years in good health.

In its sample, this clonotype was seen many times. The chain is built from TRBV20-1 and TRBJ2-5, with 9 bases lining up with TRBD1. The CDR3 totals 14 residues. V shed 4 bases and J 5 bases; nucleotides not matched to a gene: 8. CDR1 is DFQATT and CDR2 is SNEGSKA in the germline V gene (reference sequence). CDR3 in amino acids: CSAIYGTGMETQYF. CDR3 DNA: TGCAGTGCTATATACGGGACAGGGATGGAGACCCAGTACTTC.

This chain joins TRBV19 and TRBJ2-2; 9 bases match TRBD1. V lost 4 bases, J lost 9 bases, and 6 bases stayed unmatched. CDR3 size: 14 residues. Germline V CDR1 and CDR2: LNHDA, SQIVND (reference sequence). The CDR3 reads CASSRGTGIWELFF. DNA of the CDR3: TGTGCCAGTAGTAGGGGGACAGGGATTTGGGAGCTGTTTTTT.

This clonotype has at least ten counts. The chain employs TRBV6-1 and TRBJ2-1, with D uncertain. The CDR3 contains 11 residues. Germline V gives CDR1 MNHNS, CDR2 SASEGT. Trimming removed 0 bases at V and 9 bases at J, with 3 bases between. CDR3 nucleotide sequence: TGTGCCAGCAGTGAAGCGGGTGAGCAGTTCTTC. Amino acids: CASSEAGEQFF.

This clonotype was recorded many times. The chain has TRBV25-1 and TRBJ2-1; no definite D call. V lost 6 bases to trimming and J lost 6 bases, with 18 bases between them. Germline V gene lookup returns CDR1 MGHDK and CDR2 SYGVNS. The CDR3 spans 15 residues. For the CDR3, the DNA is TGTGCCAGCAGGGAAGGTGATTGGGTTGGCAATGAGCAGTTCTTC. This sequence encodes CASREGDWVGNEQFF. Combining the CDR3 with reference TRBV25-1 and TRBJ2-1 gives the whole variable domain EADIYQTPRYLVIGTGKKITLECSQTMGHDKMYWYQQDPGMELHLIHYSYGVNSTEKGDLSSESTVSRIRTEHFPLTLESARPSHTSQYLCASREGDWVGNEQFFGPGTRLTVL.

This clonotype was seen ten or more times. V is TRBV5-1 and J is TRBJ2-1, with 8 bases fitting TRBD1. V was pared by 1 base and J by 3 bases, with 6 bases of the junction left unmatched. Germline V lookup: CDR1 SGHRS, CDR2 YFSETQ. The CDR3 extends over 16 amino acids. CDR3 nucleotides: TGCGCCAGCAGCTTGAGCTATGGACAGGGCTACAATGAGCAGTTCTTC. Translating gives CASSLSYGQGYNEQFF.

This clonotype was recorded at least ten times. The chain joins TRBV5-1 to TRBJ1-1, with D uncertain. This CDR3 spans 15 amino acids. Germline V gene data show CDR1 as SGHRS and CDR2 as YFSETQ. V was pared by 4 bases and J by 1 base, with 14 bases between. The CDR3 is CASSEWTGKNTEAFF. CDR3 DNA sequence: TGCGCCAGCAGCGAATGGACGGGGAAGAACACTGAAGCTTTCTTT.

This sequence joins TRBV2 and TRBJ1-1; no firm D call. This CDR3 has 12 residues. Germline assignment: CDR1 SNHLY and CDR2 FYNNEI. V dropped 7 bases and J dropped 2 bases, with 8 bases sitting between them. CDR3 sequence reads: CASNVDNTEAFF. As DNA, the CDR3 is TGTGCCAGCAATGTTGATAACACTGAAGCTTTCTTT.

Concerning this clonotype: At one end, the junction sequence differs from germline, possibly due to a read error. The chain carries TRBV20-1 and TRBJ2-3, with D possibly TRBD2 on 5 matching bases. The CDR3 is made up of 17 amino acids. CDR1 is DFQATT and CDR2 is SNEGSKA in the germline V gene (reference sequence). The CDR3 protein is CSANWPPGNKVTDTHYF. For the CDR3, the DNA is TGCAGTGCGAACTGGCCGCCCGGGAATAAGGTCACAGATACGCATTATTTT.

This clonotype was seen many times. V gene TRBV7-9 combines with J gene TRBJ2-3; D not resolved. This CDR3 is built from 12 residues. Trimming cost V 6 bases and J 4 bases, with 8 bases left between them. Looked up from germline, CDR1 is SEHNR and CDR2 is FQNEAQ (reference sequence). The CDR3 DNA follows: TGTGCCAGCAGGACCCTCGCAGATACGCAGTATTTT. As protein: CASRTLADTQYF.

This clonotype came up a few times. J is TRBJ2-7 and V is TRBV18; the D gene is possibly TRBD1 (6 bases). Germline CDR1 reads KGHSH; CDR2 reads LQKENI. The CDR3 is 14 residues long. Trimming removed 3 bases from V and 5 bases from J, with 14 bases in between. The chain's CDR3 is CASSPSRTENEQYF. CDR3 bases: TGTGCCAGCTCACCCTCGAGGACAGAGAACGAGCAGTACTTC.

With respect to this clonotype: An end of the junction differs from the germline gene, which may be a read error. The V call is TRBV7-2, the J call TRBJ1-1; D unresolved. The germline CDR1 and CDR2 sequences are SGHTA and FQGNSA. This CDR3 has 12 amino acids. The CDR3 here is CASSYTGTDAFF. The CDR3 DNA is TGTGCCAGCAGCTACACGGGCACTGACGCTTTCTTT.